These 32 T cell receptor beta chains came from one sample sequenced in a study of blood T cell repertoires in COVID-19. Measured with immunoSEQ multiplex PCR; TCRdb has only the in-frame clones, and not every one. The sample carries tens of thousands of clones, 85% to 95% recorded once. Sequencing used peripheral blood. The source of these receptors is a woman aged 55-70 years with active COVID-19.

The chain links TRBV20-1 to TRBJ2-5; 8 bases match TRBD2. CDR3 length: 16 residues. Germline assignment: CDR1 DFQATT and CDR2 SNEGSKA (reference sequence). V shed 3 bases and J 1 base; nucleotides not matched to a gene: 10. CDR3 region: CSASDPAGDFQETQYF. CDR3 nucleotides: TGCAGTGCTAGTGATCCAGCGGGAGACTTCCAAGAGACCCAGTACTTC.

This clone has a single count. The V call is TRBV30, the J call TRBJ2-7; possibly TRBD1 for D (6 bases). The V end lost 5 bases, the J end lost 6 bases, and 11 bases lay between the germline ends. The CDR3 is 11 residues long. Germline assignment: CDR1 GTSNPN and CDR2 SVGIG (reference sequence). Here the CDR3 reads CAWSTGSEQYF. For the CDR3, the DNA is TGTGCCTGGTCTACAGGGAGCGAGCAGTACTTC. Variable domain in full (rest from reference TRBV30 and TRBJ2-7): SQTIHQWPATLVQPVGSPLSLECTVEGTSNPNLYWYRQAAGRGLQLLFYSVGIGQISSEVPQNLSASRPQDRQFILSSKKLLLSDSGFYLCAWSTGSEQYFGPGTRLTVT.

The chain has TRBV3-1 (or the pseudogene TRBV3-2) and TRBJ1-2, with D perhaps TRBD1 (6 bases). The CDR3 runs 15 residues. Trimming stripped 3 bases from V and 0 bases from J, with 11 bases between. The germline V gene encodes CDR1 LGHDT and CDR2 YNNKEL (reference sequence). In DNA, the CDR3 is TGTGCCAGCAGCCATTCGGCAGGGGCTAACTATGGCTACACCTTC. This codes for CASSHSAGANYGYTF.

The chain is built from TRBV5-1 and TRBJ2-3, with D perhaps TRBD1 (6 bases). V was trimmed by 4 bases and J by 2 bases, leaving 8 bases between them. This CDR3 comprises 13 residues. The germline gives CDR1 SGHRS, CDR2 YFSETQ. The CDR3 DNA follows: TGCGCCAGCAGCACAGGGACCACAGATACGCAGTATTTT. Encoded protein: CASSTGTTDTQYF.

The chain has TRBV28 and TRBJ1-4; tentative D call: TRBD1 (6 bases). The CDR3 length is 13 residues. Germline CDR1 and CDR2: MDHEN and SYDVKM. Trimming shortened V by 6 bases and J by 4 bases, and 9 bases separated the two germline ends. The CDR3 DNA is TGTGCCAGCAGGACAGGAAATAATGAAAAACTGTTTTTT. Amino acid sequence: CASRTGNNEKLFF.

The chain links TRBV2 to TRBJ2-3, with TRBD2 identical over 7 bases. The junction had 3 bases not matched to a gene; V was cut back by 3 bases and J by 3 bases. The CDR3 runs to 14 residues. CDR1 SNHLY and CDR2 FYNNEI come from the germline V gene. DNA for the CDR3: TGTGCCAGCAGTGAGCTGGGGGGGACAGATACGCAGTATTTT. Translation gives CASSELGGTDTQYF.

This chain links TRBV5-6 with TRBJ1-2; unclear D gene. The length of the CDR3 is 13 residues. The V end lost 2 bases, the J end lost 4 bases, and 9 bases lay between the germline ends. Germline V gene data show CDR1 as SGHDT and CDR2 as YYEEEE. Here the CDR3 DNA reads TGTGCCAGCAGCTTACGGGGTGCCTATGGCTACACCTTC. It specifies CASSLRGAYGYTF.

The CDR3 nucleotides are TGCGCCAGCAGCCAACGACTGGGTCTCAATGAGCAGTTCTTC. Translation: CASSQRLGLNEQFF. The chain has TRBV4-3 and TRBJ2-1, with D uncertain. The CDR3 runs 14 residues. Germline CDR1 is LGHNA and CDR2 is YSLEER. V was clipped by 2 bases and J by 6 bases, with 11 bases between them.

V usage is TRBV7-2 and J usage is TRBJ1-1; tentative D call: TRBD1 (5 bases). The CDR3 contains 14 residues. Germline V gives CDR1 SGHTA, CDR2 FQGNSA. The germline V and J ends were trimmed by 3 bases and 10 bases, with 18 bases remaining between them. In DNA, the CDR3 is TGTGCCAGCAGCTTCACAAGCGGAGGGGTAGGAGCTTTCTTT. It translates to CASSFTSGGVGAFF.

The chain recombines TRBV7-9 with TRBJ2-1; 8 bases are shared with TRBD2. After removal of 6 bases from V and 16 bases from J, the junction contained 11 bases not matched to a gene. The CDR3 is 12 amino acids. The germline V gene has CDR1 SEHNR and CDR2 FQNEAQ (reference sequence). Here the CDR3 DNA reads TGTGCCAGCAGGTCGAGCGGGAGTATCTTATTCTTC. This encodes CASRSSGSILFF.

The chain combines TRBV11-3 with TRBJ2-1; a weak D match, TRBD2 (6 bases). The CDR3 runs to 16 residues. Trimming shortened V by 8 bases and J by 1 base, and 18 bases separated the two germline ends. Per germline, CDR1 SGHNT and CDR2 YENEEA. The CDR3 DNA reads TGTGCCAGCGGGGACTCCTCACCGGGGTCCTACAATGAGCAGTTCTTC. It specifies CASGDSSPGSYNEQFF.

The chain combines TRBV27 with TRBJ2-1, with 9 nucleotides matching TRBD1. The J segment lost 4 bases and the V segment lost 5 bases, leaving 9 bases of the junction unmatched. Per the germline V gene, CDR1 is MNHEY and CDR2 is SMNVEV (reference sequence). This CDR3 is 16 amino acids long. CDR3 coding DNA: TGTGCCAGCAGTATAAGGGGGACAGGGTTATACAATGAGCAGTTCTTC. It yields the protein CASSIRGTGLYNEQFF.

The V call is TRBV28, the J call TRBJ1-1; 7 positions agree with TRBD1. With 8 bases clipped from V and 11 bases from J, the junction kept 8 bases outside the gene matches. The CDR3 is made up of 11 amino acids. Germline-derived CDR1 and CDR2 are MDHEN and SYDVKM. CDR3 sequence reads: CASGHTGEAFF. The CDR3, as DNA: TGTGCCAGCGGACATACAGGGGAGGCTTTCTTT.

This clone was picked up one time. The rearrangement uses TRBV28 and TRBJ2-7; 7 nucleotides line up with TRBD1. The trim removed 5 bases at V and 2 bases at J, leaving 6 bases unmatched. Germline CDR1 is MDHEN and CDR2 is SYDVKM. CDR3 size: 14 residues. The CDR3 protein is CASSRRQGAYEQYF. The CDR3 coding sequence is TGTGCCAGCAGTAGGCGACAGGGCGCCTACGAGCAGTACTTC.

The gene calls are TRBV2 and TRBJ2-7; no definite D call. V was clipped by 6 bases and J by 2 bases, with 14 bases between them. CDR3 length equals 14 residues. CDR1 SNHLY and CDR2 FYNNEI come from the germline V gene. CDR3 protein: CASSSNGPTYEQYF. CDR3 DNA sequence: TGTGCCAGCAGCTCTAACGGTCCTACCTACGAGCAGTACTTC.

V gene TRBV3-1 (or the pseudogene TRBV3-2) combines with J gene TRBJ2-7; the D gene is possibly TRBD1 (6 bases). The CDR3 length is 13 residues. Trimming shortened V by 3 bases and J by 3 bases, and 9 bases separated the two germline ends. Germline V gene lookup returns CDR1 LGHDT and CDR2 YNNKEL (reference sequence). Here the CDR3 DNA reads TGTGCCAGCAGCCAGGGCAGGGGCTACGAGCAGTACTTC. Its translation: CASSQGRGYEQYF.

V usage is TRBV6-6 and J usage is TRBJ2-1; D might be TRBD2 (6 bases). Germline V gene sequence: CDR1 MNHNY, CDR2 SVGAGI (reference sequence). The CDR3 contains 14 residues. V was clipped by 6 bases and J by 0 bases, with 9 bases between them. DNA of the CDR3: TGTGCCAGCAGAGCCGGGGGCTCCTACAATGAGCAGTTCTTC. Translating it yields CASRAGGSYNEQFF.

CDR3 loop: CASSHRDGYTF. The CDR3 DNA sequence: TGTGCCAGCAGTCACAGAGATGGCTACACCTTC. The chain uses TRBV28 and TRBJ1-2; D not resolved. The CDR3 has 11 residues. Germline values: CDR1 MDHEN, CDR2 SYDVKM. Between the trimmed V and J ends, which lost 5 bases and 6 bases, there was a span of 7 bases.

This rearrangement joins TRBV28 to TRBJ2-2; 9 bases are a match to TRBD1. Per germline, CDR1 MDHEN and CDR2 SYDVKM. This CDR3 spans 15 amino acids. V gave up 4 bases and J gave up 5 bases; unmatched junction bases: 5. The CDR3 nucleotides read TGTGCCAGCAGTTCACAGGGGGCCCAAACCGGGGAGCTGTTTTTT. This encodes CASSSQGAQTGELFF.

The rearrangement links TRBV5-6 to TRBJ1-2; D unclear. Trimming left V 0 bases short and J 4 bases short, with 16 bases between. CDR1 and CDR2 from the germline V gene are SGHDT and YYEEEE. The CDR3 consists of 16 residues. The CDR3 sequence is CASSLVAVRRIYGYTF. The CDR3, as DNA: TGTGCCAGCAGCTTGGTGGCAGTTCGCAGGATCTATGGCTACACCTTC.

This clone was counted between two and nine times. The rearrangement uses TRBV5-4 and TRBJ2-7; no clear D. Trimming took 0 bases from V and 2 from J, leaving 12 bases between them. CDR3 length: 15 residues. Germline lookup yields CDR1 SGHNT and CDR2 YYREEE (reference sequence). The CDR3 sequence is CASSLGSGIAYEQYF. DNA of the CDR3: TGTGCCAGCAGCTTGGGATCTGGTATAGCCTACGAGCAGTACTTC.

The V gene is TRBV5-8, the J gene TRBJ2-7, with TRBD2 identical over 14 bases. This CDR3 region has 17 residues. Germline lookup yields CDR1 SGHTS and CDR2 YDEGEE. Trimming removed 3 bases from V and 7 bases from J; junction bases left unmatched: 12. The CDR3 loop is CASSSPWTSGRPREQYF. The CDR3 nucleotides are TGTGCCAGCAGCTCCCCCTGGACTAGCGGGAGGCCCCGGGAGCAGTACTTC.

DNA for the CDR3: TGTGCCAGTAGTTTGGGCCAGGTGGATGGCTACACCTTC. It encodes CASSLGQVDGYTF. This chain connects TRBV19 to TRBJ1-2; D is unclear. Germline CDR1 reads LNHDA; CDR2 reads SQIVND (reference sequence). V was pared by 5 bases and J by 6 bases, with 13 bases between. This CDR3 has 13 amino acids. Combining the CDR3 with reference TRBV19 and TRBJ1-2 gives the whole variable domain DGGITQSPKYLFRKEGQNVTLSCEQNLNHDAMYWYRQDPGQGLRLIYYSQIVNDFQKGDIAEGYSVSREKKESFPLTVTSAQKNPTAFYLCASSLGQVDGYTFGSGTRLTVV.

The V and J genes are TRBV4-2 and TRBJ2-3, with a weak D call TRBD1 (6 bases). This CDR3 is built from 14 residues. Germline V gene sequence: CDR1 LGHNA, CDR2 YNFKEQ. V was cut by 0 bases and J by 6 bases, with 10 bases left in between. The CDR3 here is CASSQDPTGDTQYF. Here the CDR3 DNA reads TGTGCCAGCAGCCAAGATCCAACAGGGGATACGCAGTATTTT.

The chain links TRBV9 to TRBJ2-1, with TRBD2 identical over 12 bases. The J segment lost 8 bases and the V segment lost 0 bases, leaving 3 bases of the junction unmatched. CDR1 is SGDLS and CDR2 is YYNGEE in the germline V gene. The length of the CDR3 is 15 residues. CDR3 sequence: CASSVGLAGAYEQFF. Here the CDR3 DNA reads TGTGCCAGCAGCGTAGGACTAGCGGGAGCGTATGAGCAGTTCTTC.

The chain recombines TRBV15 with TRBJ1-6; 10 bases line up with TRBD1. Germline values: CDR1 LNHNV, CDR2 YYDKDF (reference sequence). This CDR3 is built from 17 residues. Losses at the gene ends were 3 bases for V and 0 bases for J; bases not matched to a gene: 2. CDR3 protein: CATSRDRGSSYNSPLHF. CDR3 nucleotide sequence: TGTGCCACCAGCAGGGACAGGGGGAGCTCCTATAATTCACCCCTCCACTTT.

The J gene is TRBJ1-2, the V gene TRBV27, with a possible D match to TRBD1 (5 bases). The germline gives CDR1 MNHEY, CDR2 SMNVEV (reference sequence). Between the trimmed V and J ends, which lost 6 bases and 3 bases, there was a span of 14 bases. This CDR3 is 14 amino acids long. CDR3 amino acids: CASSLNWGHYGYTF. Written as DNA, the CDR3 is TGTGCCAGCAGCCTAAATTGGGGCCACTATGGCTACACCTTC.

The J gene is TRBJ2-7, the V gene TRBV5-1; D might be TRBD2 (5 bases). This CDR3 has 14 residues. The germline V gene has CDR1 SGHRS and CDR2 YFSETQ. Trimming left V 2 bases short and J 6 bases short, with 15 bases between. CDR3 coding DNA: TGCGCCAGCAGCTTAGAGGGTGGGTCGGGCGAGCAGTACTTC. It codes for CASSLEGGSGEQYF.

The genes are TRBV6-1 and TRBJ1-2; 9 bases align to TRBD1. The V and J ends lost 1 base and 5 bases, in that order; junction bases with no gene match: 2. The CDR3 totals 14 residues. Germline V gene data show CDR1 as MNHNS and CDR2 as SASEGT. The CDR3 loop reads CASSEEGTGYGYTF. CDR3 nucleotides: TGTGCCAGCAGTGAAGAAGGGACAGGGTATGGCTACACCTTC.

V gene TRBV5-1 combines with J gene TRBJ2-1, with D unclear. Between the trimmed V and J ends, which lost 2 bases and 2 bases, there was a span of 14 bases. Germline values: CDR1 SGHRS, CDR2 YFSETQ. The CDR3 length is 16 residues. This CDR3 reads CASSLAISTAYNEQFF. In DNA form, the CDR3 reads TGCGCCAGCAGCTTAGCTATCTCTACAGCCTACAATGAGCAGTTCTTC.

This chain uses TRBV18 with TRBJ1-6; perhaps TRBD1 as D (6 bases). Trimming left V 4 bases short and J 2 bases short, with 9 bases between. This CDR3 has 15 amino acids. Germline values: CDR1 KGHSH, CDR2 LQKENI. The CDR3 nucleotides are TGTGCCAGCTCACAGGGACAAACCTATAATTCACCCCTCCACTTT. It encodes CASSQGQTYNSPLHF.

The rearrangement links TRBV3-1 (or the pseudogene TRBV3-2) to TRBJ2-5; no definite D call. Germline V CDR1 and CDR2: LGHDT, YNNKEL (reference sequence). The CDR3 runs to 15 residues. V was pared by 1 base and J by 1 base, with 10 bases between. The CDR3: CASSQALAVQETQYF. The CDR3 DNA reads TGTGCCAGCAGCCAAGCCTTAGCCGTCCAAGAGACCCAGTACTTC.